The 8 T cell receptor beta chains in this list originate from one sample, sequenced in a study of shared clonotypes between healthy human individuals. Clones were read by immunoSEQ multiplex PCR, and TCRdb kept only the in-frame ones, dropping some. Of about 1.5 million clones in the sample, 95% to 97% were seen once. Sequencing used naive CD4+ T cells sorted from blood. Regarding subset: CD45RA+ positively selected. These receptors were taken from a man younger than 45 in good health.

The chain employs TRBV27 and TRBJ2-7; TRBD2 might be the D (6 bases). V was pared by 5 bases and J by 3 bases, with 29 bases between. From germline, CDR1 is MNHEY and CDR2 SMNVEV (reference sequence). The CDR3 has 19 amino acids. The CDR3 reads CASSPDSGTPVLGRYEQYF. The CDR3 DNA is TGTGCCAGCAGTCCCGACTCCGGGACTCCGGTTTTAGGTCGCTACGAGCAGTACTTC.

This clone showed up just once. At the DNA level, this CDR3 is encoded by other sequences in the same sample as well. V is TRBV6-5 and J is TRBJ2-7; D might be TRBD2 (5 bases). V lost 0 bases, J lost 1 base, and 7 bases lay in between. This CDR3 is built from 14 residues. Germline CDR1 is MNHEY and CDR2 is SVGAGI. CDR3 sequence: CASSYSRVSYEQYF. The CDR3, as DNA: TGTGCCAGCAGTTACTCGAGGGTGTCCTACGAGCAGTACTTC.

CDR3: CASSPTTVYGYTF. The CDR3, as DNA: TGTGCCAGCTCACCAACGACGGTCTATGGCTACACCTTC. The V call is TRBV18, the J call TRBJ1-2; unclear D gene. This CDR3 is built from 13 residues. CDR1 and CDR2 from the germline V gene are KGHSH and LQKENI. Trimming removed 2 bases from V and 4 bases from J, with 8 bases in between.

This clone was counted a few times. The CDR3 reads CASSESRGNYGYTF. The CDR3 bases are TGCGCCAGCAGTGAGTCTAGAGGGAACTATGGCTACACCTTC. The chain combines TRBV10-2 with TRBJ1-2; D is ambiguous. The V end was cut by 0 bases, the J end by 2 bases, with 7 bases between. CDR1 and CDR2 from the germline V gene are WSHSY and SAAADI. The CDR3 sequence is 14 residues long.

This chain links TRBV7-2 with TRBJ1-4, with TRBD1 identical over 8 bases. This CDR3 is 15 amino acids long. The V gene's germline CDR1 is SGHTA and CDR2 FQGNSA. Trimming took 3 bases from V and 0 from J; bases not matched to a gene: 0. CDR3 bases: TGTGCCAGCAGCTTGACAGGGGCAACTAATGAAAAACTGTTTTTT. Translating it yields CASSLTGATNEKLFF.

With respect to this clone: The same CDR3 also results from other DNA sequences found in this sample. This sequence joins TRBV7-2 and TRBJ2-1, with unresolved D. V lost 3 bases to trimming and J lost 9 bases, with 6 bases between them. The CDR3 length is 11 residues. CDR1 SGHTA and CDR2 FQGNSA come from the germline V gene. In DNA, the CDR3 is TGTGCCAGCAGCTTGAAGGTTGAGCAGTTCTTC. Its protein is CASSLKVEQFF.

The rearrangement links TRBV5-1 to TRBJ2-3; TRBD2 is a possible D gene (6 bases). Trimming cost V 3 bases and J 3 bases, with 14 bases left between them. Germline lookup yields CDR1 SGHRS and CDR2 YFSETQ. The CDR3 length is 15 residues. The DNA of the CDR3 is TGCGCCAGCAGCTCCGGAGGGGTAGGGACAGATACGCAGTATTTT. It yields the protein CASSSGGVGTDTQYF.

The V call is TRBV18, the J call TRBJ1-4, with D possibly matching TRBD1 (5 bases). Germline-derived CDR1 and CDR2 are KGHSH and LQKENI. This CDR3 has 15 amino acids. Trimming stripped 1 base from V and 2 bases from J, with 8 bases between. The CDR3 nucleotides are TGTGCCAGCTCACCACGATCAGGGACTAATGAAAAACTGTTTTTT. This codes for CASSPRSGTNEKLFF.